This TCR beta chain was retrieved from a study of siplizumab effects on memory and regulatory T cells. Study results and limitations: Proliferating clones, CD4+ or CD8+, lacked an assignable naive or memory phenotype in roughly 75-96% of cases. Siplizumab produced a significant reduction in alloreactive sequences that were traceable to unstimulated CD4+ memory cells. In unstimulated cells, naive T cells appeared more diverse than memory T cells and seemed major alloresponse contributors. Controls had around 27% Treg-derived mappable alloreactive CD4+ clones on average, versus around 64% with siplizumab.

A note on this clone: Its target is not known.

The germline gives CDR1 MNHEY, CDR2 SVGAGI. The CDR3 runs to 14 residues. Trimming shortened V by 0 bases and J by 3 bases, and 8 bases separated the two germline ends. The repertoire was sequenced with immunoSEQ multiplex PCR; TCRdb's copy has only in-frame clones and lacks some. Found here are more than 75,000 clones, 93% of them singletons; the top ten hold 6.5%. The chain joins TRBV6-5 to TRBJ2-5; D remains unclear. Sequencing input: CD8+ T cells sorted from blood. The sequence was obtained from a human donor in good health. Written as DNA, the CDR3 is TGTGCCAGCAGTTACTCGGCGGAAGAAGAGACCCAGTACTTC. Protein product: CASSYSAEEETQYF.